One and the same sample provided the 18 T cell receptor beta chains below, sequenced in a study of T cell repertoires in aging, cancer and after chemotherapy. The template was genomic DNA from peripheral blood, not RNA. A mixed TRB-A/B primer pool amplified rearranged TRB by multiplex touch-down PCR. TCRdb reanalysed the multiplex PCR reads using MiXCR and keeps one entry per CDR3 protein. The sample comprises some 8,000 distinct CDR3 sequences, about 30% of which are singletons, and about 10% rests with the top ten. Source material: blood. The receptors originated from a human donor in good health.

This clonotype is judged medium-sized. The chain combines TRBV30 with TRBJ1-4; D is possibly TRBD1 (5 bases). V lost 1 base and J 8 bases, leaving 8 bases between the germline ends. The CDR3 contains 12 residues. CDR1 is GTSNPN, CDR2 SVGIG, per germline (reference sequence). The DNA of the CDR3 is TGTGCCTGGAGTGGGGGGACCGAAAAACTGTTTTTT. Amino acids: CAWSGGTEKLFF.

This clonotype turned up a few times. This sequence joins TRBV12-3 or TRBV12-4 and TRBJ1-5; D may be TRBD1 (5 bases). The CDR3 has 13 amino acids. Deletions cut 0 bases from V and 5 bases from J, with 5 bases between. The CDR3 DNA is TGTGCCAGCAGTTTAGCCAGGGATCAGCCCCAGCATTTT. Protein sequence: CASSLARDQPQHF.

The rearrangement uses TRBV12-3 or TRBV12-4 and TRBJ1-1, with 9 bases aligning to TRBD1. CDR3 length: 17 amino acids. V lost 3 bases, J lost 4 bases, and 12 bases stayed unmatched. The CDR3 loop reads CASSFGQGNGKVTEAFF. The CDR3 bases are TGTGCCAGCAGTTTCGGACAGGGGAATGGGAAAGTCACTGAAGCTTTCTTT.

This clonotype was observed a few times. V gene TRBV5-6 combines with J gene TRBJ2-7; no definite D call. Germline values: CDR1 SGHDT, CDR2 YYEEEE. The CDR3 runs 11 residues. V was pared by 0 bases and J by 2 bases, with 0 bases between. The CDR3 is CASSLAYEQYF. CDR3 DNA: TGTGCCAGCAGCTTGGCCTACGAGCAGTACTTC.

The chain uses TRBV2 and TRBJ2-7, with D perhaps TRBD2 (5 bases). Germline CDR1 and CDR2: SNHLY and FYNNEI. The CDR3 contains 14 residues. V was cut by 8 bases and J by 2 bases, with 16 bases left in between. The CDR3 is CASLQAGVPYEQYF. The CDR3 region has the DNA TGTGCCAGCCTCCAAGCCGGGGTGCCCTACGAGCAGTACTTC.

The rearrangement uses TRBV12-3 or TRBV12-4 and TRBJ1-2, with 7 bases matching TRBD1. V lost 5 bases and J lost 2; bases outside the gene matches: 11. CDR3 length: 16 amino acids. The CDR3 loop is CASSTGTDYPNYGYTF. The CDR3 DNA reads as TGTGCCAGCAGTACCGGGACAGATTATCCCAACTATGGCTACACCTTC.

The CDR3: CASTRGGKKETQYF. Here the CDR3 DNA reads TGTGCCAGCACCCGGGGGGGAAAGAAGGAGACCCAGTACTTC. The gene calls are TRBV6-5 and TRBJ2-5, with 8 bases fitting TRBD2. Looked up from germline, CDR1 is MNHEY and CDR2 is SVGAGI. This CDR3 contains 14 residues. V was pared by 7 bases and J by 5 bases, with 9 bases of the junction left unmatched.

The V and J genes are TRBV20-1 and TRBJ2-5, with a weak D call TRBD2 (7 bases). Germline V gene lookup returns CDR1 DFQATT and CDR2 SNEGSKA (reference sequence). V was trimmed by 7 bases and J by 5 bases, leaving 14 bases between them. CDR3 length: 12 residues. CDR3 bases: TGCAGTGTGAGAGGGGGAGGGGAGACCCAGTACTTC. Translation: CSVRGGGETQYF.

There are a few counts of this clonotype. J is TRBJ1-1 and V is TRBV6-2 or TRBV6-3; the D is unclear. CDR3 size: 13 residues. Trimming took off 6 bases at V and 1 base at J, with 9 bases between the two ends. From germline, CDR1 is MNHEY and CDR2 SVGEGT. DNA of the CDR3: TGTGCCAGCAGCTTACAGCAGAACACTGAAGCTTTCTTT. Its translation: CASSLQQNTEAFF.

By frequency in the sample, this clonotype is medium-sized. For the CDR3, the DNA is TGTGCCACCAGCAGAGAAGGATTGTCCTACGAGCAGTACTTC. Its protein product is CATSREGLSYEQYF. The chain uses TRBV15 and TRBJ2-7; D gene ambiguous. The CDR3 is 14 amino acids. Trimming pared 0 bases from V and 1 base from J, leaving 7 bases between. The V gene's germline CDR1 is LNHNV and CDR2 YYDKDF (reference sequence).

The V call is TRBV6-6, the J call TRBJ2-3; D is unclear. Germline lookup yields CDR1 MNHNY and CDR2 SVGAGI (reference sequence). The CDR3 has 13 residues. V shed 2 bases and J shed 2 bases, with 5 bases lying between them. The CDR3 DNA reads as TGTGCCAGCAGTTACGGTTACACAGATACGCAGTATTTT. This encodes CASSYGYTDTQYF.

This clonotype was seen a few times. In DNA, the CDR3 is TGTGCCAGCAGTTTCGGCACAGGGGTCTCACCCCTCCACTTT. Amino acid sequence: CASSFGTGVSPLHF. The V gene is TRBV12-3 or TRBV12-4, the J gene TRBJ1-6, with TRBD1 matching 7 bases. V gave up 3 bases and J gave up 10 bases; unmatched junction bases: 6. This CDR3 contains 14 residues.

This clonotype was seen a handful of times. The chain is built from TRBV27 and TRBJ1-3; D is perhaps TRBD1 (6 bases). Deletions cut 5 bases from V and 0 bases from J, with 14 bases between. This CDR3 contains 16 residues. Germline V gene lookup returns CDR1 MNHEY and CDR2 SMNVEV (reference sequence). In DNA, the CDR3 is TGTGCCAGCAGTCGGGACACCACTTTCTCTGGAAACACCATATATTTT. It codes for CASSRDTTFSGNTIYF.

The chain joins TRBV6-2 or TRBV6-3 to TRBJ1-5, with D unresolved. CDR3 length equals 12 residues. V lost 0 bases and J 10 bases, leaving 7 bases between the germline ends. The germline V gene has CDR1 MNHEY and CDR2 SVGEGT. The DNA of the CDR3 is TGTGCCAGCAGTTACTCGATTGGTCCCCAGCATTTT. Amino acids: CASSYSIGPQHF.

This clonotype is labeled as medium-sized. The V and J genes are TRBV29-1 and TRBJ2-3, with D perhaps given as TRBD1 or TRBD2 (7 bases each). Germline CDR1 SQVTM, CDR2 ANQGSEA. CDR3 length equals 13 residues. V was cut by 0 bases and J by 8 bases, with 12 bases left in between. CDR3 in DNA: TGCAGCGTTGAAGATCAGGGGGGGCTTACGCAGTATTTT. Its protein is CSVEDQGGLTQYF.

This clonotype was seen only a few times. V usage is TRBV6-5 and J usage is TRBJ2-5, with TRBD2 matching over 7 bases. The CDR3 runs to 13 residues. Germline V gene sequence: CDR1 MNHEY, CDR2 SVGAGI. The V segment lost 5 bases and the J segment 4 bases; nucleotides outside the gene matches: 4. The CDR3 spells CASSLGGGETQYF. CDR3 nucleotides: TGTGCCAGCAGTCTTGGGGGGGGAGAGACCCAGTACTTC.

This clonotype was seen a few times. This rearrangement joins TRBV27 to TRBJ1-1; 7 bases are shared with TRBD1. This CDR3 is built from 15 residues. Germline CDR1 and CDR2: MNHEY and SMNVEV (reference sequence). V gave up 5 bases and J gave up 8 bases; unmatched junction bases: 14. This CDR3 reads CASSTRTGVLREAFF. In DNA, the CDR3 is TGTGCCAGCAGTACCCGAACAGGGGTCCTTAGGGAAGCTTTCTTT.

This rearrangement joins TRBV12-3 or TRBV12-4 to TRBJ2-7; possible D gene TRBD1, 5 bases. Trimming removed 6 bases from V and 0 bases from J, with 12 bases in between. The CDR3 sequence is 14 residues long. The CDR3 protein is CASSDTGTSYEQYF. The CDR3 DNA sequence: TGTGCCAGCAGCGACACAGGAACCTCCTACGAGCAGTACTTC.